The 30 T cell receptor beta chains below were found in one sample sequenced in a study of long-term antiretroviral therapy in people with HIV. The assay used was immunoSEQ (version v3.0), run at survey level. TCRdb's table, derived via immunoSEQ multiplex PCR, lists solely in-frame clones and lacks some. Seen here are some 25,000 clones, almost 80% observed once, and the top ten hold more than 9.5%. The sample here was unsorted PBMCs, taken 2.1 years after starting antiretroviral therapy. Receptor source: a man aged 25-45 years with HIV.

The rearrangement links TRBV5-1 to TRBJ2-2; no reliable D call. Germline V gene data show CDR1 as SGHRS and CDR2 as YFSETQ. V lost 2 bases and J lost 1, with 6 bases in between. The CDR3 length is 14 residues. CDR3 amino acids: CASSFQVNTGELFF. For the CDR3, the DNA is TGCGCCAGCAGCTTTCAGGTGAACACCGGGGAGCTGTTTTTT.

The rearrangement joins TRBV27 to TRBJ1-5; D gene uncertain. Looked up from germline, CDR1 is MNHEY and CDR2 is SMNVEV (reference sequence). The V and J ends lost 2 bases and 4 bases respectively, with 9 bases between them. CDR3 length: 14 amino acids. CDR3 coding DNA: TGTGCCAGCAGTTTAAGGACTGGGAATCAGCCCCAGCATTTT. This translates into CASSLRTGNQPQHF.

CDR3 sequence (DNA): TGTGCCAGCTCGACCTCTAGAGATGCGGGCTCCTACAATGAGCAGTTCTTC. It yields the protein CASSTSRDAGSYNEQFF. The V gene is TRBV18, the J gene TRBJ2-1, with D maybe TRBD2 (5 bases). The germline gives CDR1 KGHSH, CDR2 LQKENI. Trimming pared 6 bases from V and 0 bases from J, leaving 18 bases between. This CDR3 region has 17 residues.

This clone was detected only once. The chain couples TRBV4-1 to TRBJ2-2; D gene unclear. The CDR3 spans 14 residues. V shed 3 bases and J shed 3 bases, with 8 bases lying between them. CDR1 and CDR2 (germline): MGHRA, YSYEKL. The CDR3 is CASSHQKDTGELFF. CDR3 bases: TGCGCCAGCAGCCACCAGAAAGACACCGGGGAGCTGTTTTTT.

The chain joins TRBV4-3 to TRBJ2-1; D unresolved. This CDR3 is built from 15 residues. Between the trimmed V and J ends, which lost 0 bases and 3 bases, there was a span of 9 bases. Germline CDR1 LGHNA, CDR2 YSLEER. CDR3 nucleotide sequence: TGCGCCAGCAGCCAAGACAGGCTCGGCTACAATGAGCAGTTCTTC. Residues: CASSQDRLGYNEQFF.

The chain links TRBV18 to TRBJ2-2; D could derive from TRBD1 or TRBD2 (5 bases each). CDR3 length: 16 amino acids. V was cut by 2 bases and J by 2 bases, with 12 bases left in between. Germline-derived CDR1 and CDR2 are KGHSH and LQKENI. CDR3 amino acids: CASSPTRGGNTGELFF. CDR3 in DNA: TGTGCCAGCTCACCAACGAGGGGTGGTAACACCGGGGAGCTGTTTTTT.

The J gene is TRBJ1-1, the V gene TRBV28; the D is unclear. Per the germline V gene, CDR1 is MDHEN and CDR2 is SYDVKM. V gave up 5 bases and J gave up 0 bases, with 10 bases separating them. The CDR3 covers 14 residues. CDR3 in amino acids: CASSRDSMNTEAFF. The CDR3 DNA is TGTGCCAGCAGTAGGGATTCCATGAACACTGAAGCTTTCTTT.

V and J are TRBV7-2 and TRBJ2-7, with TRBD1 identical over 11 bases. The CDR3 spans 14 residues. V shed 9 bases and J 6 bases; nucleotides not matched to a gene: 10. The germline gives CDR1 SGHTA, CDR2 FQGNSA. The CDR3 sequence is CARVPTGQGGEQYF. Written as DNA, the CDR3 is TGTGCCAGGGTACCTACGGGACAGGGGGGCGAGCAGTACTTC.

This chain joins TRBV18 and TRBJ1-6, with 10 bases fitting TRBD1. J lost 8 bases, V lost 6 bases, and 4 bases had no gene match. Per germline, CDR1 KGHSH and CDR2 LQKENI. The CDR3 sequence is 14 residues long. The CDR3 sequence: CASSSGTGDSPLHF. The DNA for the CDR3 is TGTGCCAGCTCGTCCGGGACAGGGGATTCACCCCTCCACTTT.

This clone has more than one count but fewer than ten. The V and J genes are TRBV27 and TRBJ2-1; TRBD2 agrees at 8 bases. Per germline, CDR1 MNHEY and CDR2 SMNVEV (reference sequence). V dropped 1 base and J dropped 5; count of bases not matched to a gene: 1. The CDR3 spans 14 residues. For the CDR3, the DNA is TGTGCCAGCAGTTTATTACTAGCGGACAATGAGCAGTTCTTC. As protein: CASSLLLADNEQFF.

This clone was detected only once. The chain links TRBV28 to TRBJ1-3; D is unclear. The CDR3 consists of 16 residues. V dropped 6 bases and J dropped 3 bases, with 18 bases sitting between them. The V gene's germline CDR1 is MDHEN and CDR2 SYDVKM. DNA of the CDR3: TGTGCCAGCAGACCCCGGGCCGCACAACTTGGAAACACCATATATTTT. It translates to CASRPRAAQLGNTIYF.

The chain combines TRBV5-1 with TRBJ2-7; the D gene is possibly TRBD2 (5 bases). The germline V gene encodes CDR1 SGHRS and CDR2 YFSETQ. V lost 0 bases and J 4 bases, leaving 14 bases between the germline ends. This CDR3 is 15 amino acids long. For the CDR3, the DNA is TGCGCCAGCAGCTTGGTAACGGGGAAAGGTTACGAGCAGTACTTC. Amino acids: CASSLVTGKGYEQYF. Full variable domain (missing parts from reference TRBV5-1 and TRBJ2-7): KAGVTQTPRYLIKTRGQQVTLSCSPISGHRSVSWYQQTPGQGLQFLFEYFSETQRNKGNFPGRFSGRQFSNSRSEMNVSTLELGDSALYLCASSLVTGKGYEQYFGPGTRLTVT.

V and J are TRBV7-9 and TRBJ1-3; TRBD1 is a possible D gene (6 bases). The V end was cut by 5 bases, the J end by 2 bases, with 16 bases between. Germline values: CDR1 SEHNR, CDR2 FQNEAQ (reference sequence). The CDR3 is 16 amino acids. In DNA, the CDR3 is TGTGCCAGCAGCCCTTTACAGGGTCTACCTGGAAACACCATATATTTT. This encodes CASSPLQGLPGNTIYF.

The V and J genes are TRBV30 and TRBJ1-5; the D gene is possibly TRBD1 (5 bases). Trimming removed 0 bases from V and 3 bases from J, with 12 bases in between. The length of the CDR3 is 15 residues. Germline V lookup: CDR1 GTSNPN, CDR2 SVGIG (reference sequence). Here the CDR3 DNA reads TGTGCCTGGAGTGTAATCGGGGCCCTCAATCAGCCCCAGCATTTT. Encoded protein: CAWSVIGALNQPQHF.

CDR3 bases: TGTGCCAGCAGCGACCCCCTAAAGGGAAAGCAAGAGACCCAGTACTTC. It specifies CASSDPLKGKQETQYF. This chain connects TRBV7-2 to TRBJ2-5; D unclear. V lost 5 bases and J 2 bases, leaving 18 bases between the germline ends. Germline V lookup: CDR1 SGHTA, CDR2 FQGNSA. The length of the CDR3 is 16 residues.

In its sample, this clone was seen a few times. The chain has TRBV4-3 and TRBJ2-1; 10 bases line up with TRBD2. J lost 4 bases, V lost 1 base, and 1 base had no gene match. The length of the CDR3 is 15 residues. Germline CDR1 is LGHNA and CDR2 is YSLEER. Here the CDR3 DNA reads TGCGCCAGCAGCCAAGGGACTAGCGGATACAATGAGCAGTTCTTC. Its translation: CASSQGTSGYNEQFF.

This clone was detected once. This rearrangement joins TRBV28 to TRBJ2-7; the match to TRBD1 covers 8 bases. The CDR3 has 15 residues. V was clipped by 6 bases and J by 2 bases; unmatched bases: 9. Per germline, CDR1 MDHEN and CDR2 SYDVKM. CDR3 sequence: CASSSARGPTYEQYF. As DNA, the CDR3 is TGTGCCAGCAGCTCTGCCAGGGGGCCGACCTACGAGCAGTACTTC. Combining the CDR3 with reference TRBV28 and TRBJ2-7 gives the whole variable domain DVKVTQSSRYLVKRTGEKVFLECVQDMDHENMFWYRQDPGLGLRLIYFSYDVKMKEKGDIPEGYSVSREKKERFSLILESASTNQTSMYLCASSSARGPTYEQYFGPGTRLTVT.

CDR3 region: CASSTSGSHQETQYF. The CDR3 nucleotides are TGTGCCAGCAGTACATCTGGCAGCCACCAAGAGACCCAGTACTTC. V is TRBV27 and J is TRBJ2-5; D is unresolved. CDR3 size: 15 residues. The germline CDR1 and CDR2 sequences are MNHEY and SMNVEV (reference sequence). Trimming shortened V by 5 bases and J by 0 bases, and 13 bases separated the two germline ends.

Here the CDR3 reads CASSVGTDSYEQYF. The CDR3 DNA sequence: TGTGCCAGCAGCGTAGGGACGGACTCCTACGAGCAGTACTTC. The rearrangement joins TRBV9 to TRBJ2-7; D not certain. Trimming removed 0 bases at V and 0 bases at J, with 7 bases between. The CDR3 is made up of 14 amino acids. Germline V lookup: CDR1 SGDLS, CDR2 YYNGEE.

This clone was recorded once. The V gene is TRBV5-4, the J gene TRBJ2-2, with TRBD2 matching 13 bases. V gave up 3 bases and J gave up 5 bases; unmatched junction bases: 13. CDR1 is SGHNT and CDR2 is YYREEE in the germline V gene (reference sequence). The CDR3 is made up of 19 amino acids. In DNA form, the CDR3 reads TGTGCCAGCAGCTCGCACCTGCCGGGACTAGCGGGGCCTACCGGGGAGCTGTTTTTT. Its protein is CASSSHLPGLAGPTGELFF.

The V call is TRBV19, the J call TRBJ1-1; a weak D match, TRBD1 (6 bases). This CDR3 is built from 17 residues. The V end lost 1 base, the J end lost 2 bases, and 17 bases lay between the germline ends. Germline CDR1 and CDR2: LNHDA and SQIVND (reference sequence). The CDR3, as DNA: TGTGCCAGTAGTATAGGAGGGGGTTCTCAGACCAACACTGAAGCTTTCTTT. It is translated as CASSIGGGSQTNTEAFF.

This clone was picked up a small number of times. The chain employs TRBV16 and TRBJ1-2; tentative D call: TRBD1 (5 bases). V lost 4 bases, J lost 2 bases, and 14 bases lay in between. The CDR3 is 15 residues long. Germline CDR1 KGHSY, CDR2 FQNENV. The CDR3 DNA is TGTGCCAGCAGCCTAAAGCCGGGGCAGAACTATGGCTACACCTTC. It yields the protein CASSLKPGQNYGYTF.

This chain connects TRBV7-3 to TRBJ2-1; 7 bases align to TRBD2. In germline, CDR1 is SGHTA, CDR2 FQGTGA. CDR3 size: 17 residues. With V trimmed by 5 bases and J by 8 bases, 18 bases remained unmatched. This CDR3 is CASSGTPNRGLVDEQFF. Written as DNA, the CDR3 is TGTGCCAGCAGCGGTACCCCAAACCGCGGACTAGTCGATGAGCAGTTCTTC.

The V gene is TRBV9, the J gene TRBJ1-6; D unclear. CDR3 length equals 15 residues. The V gene's germline CDR1 is SGDLS and CDR2 YYNGEE. Trimming took off 3 bases at V and 7 bases at J, with 14 bases between the two ends. Written as DNA, the CDR3 is TGTGCCAGCAGCGCCGGGCCCGGGTTGAATTCACCCCTCCACTTT. Residues: CASSAGPGLNSPLHF.

This clone occurred a few times. CDR3 coding DNA: TGTGCCAGCAGCTTAGTTCGGGCTAGCGGGAGGGCCTACGAGCAGTACTTC. It encodes CASSLVRASGRAYEQYF. The chain recombines TRBV7-9 with TRBJ2-7; TRBD2 aligns across 12 bases. The CDR3 length is 17 residues. Germline loops: CDR1 SEHNR, CDR2 FQNEAQ (reference sequence). The V and J ends lost 1 base and 2 bases, in that order; junction bases with no gene match: 6.

In its sample, this clone was seen a few times. This rearrangement joins TRBV16 to TRBJ2-1; 7 bases match TRBD2. Germline V CDR1 and CDR2: KGHSY, FQNENV. The junction had 2 bases not matched to a gene; V was cut back by 1 base and J by 5 bases. This CDR3 comprises 14 residues. The DNA for the CDR3 is TGTGCCAGCAGCCAATGGGGGACTAACAATGAGCAGTTCTTC. As protein: CASSQWGTNNEQFF.

V gene TRBV5-1 combines with J gene TRBJ1-4, with D uncertain. This CDR3 region has 15 residues. Trimming took off 2 bases at V and 6 bases at J, with 14 bases between the two ends. Germline CDR1 SGHRS, CDR2 YFSETQ. CDR3 in amino acids: CASSLNSLTDEKLFF. The CDR3 coding sequence is TGCGCCAGCAGCTTAAACAGCCTGACTGATGAAAAACTGTTTTTT.

This sequence joins TRBV7-8 and TRBJ2-7; 10 positions agree with TRBD1. This CDR3 has 15 amino acids. In germline, CDR1 is SGHVS, CDR2 FQNEAQ. Trimming at V came to 5 bases and at J to 8 bases, leaving 12 bases not matched to a gene. The CDR3 DNA reads as TGTGCCAGCAGCCCAATAGGAGGGACAGGGGTCCAGCAGTACTTC. This encodes CASSPIGGTGVQQYF.

The V call is TRBV19, the J call TRBJ1-2; possible D gene TRBD1, 6 bases. The length of the CDR3 is 15 residues. Trimming cost V 7 bases and J 1 base, with 16 bases left between them. Germline CDR1 LNHDA, CDR2 SQIVND (reference sequence). CDR3 region: CASKPTRGHNYGYTF. The DNA of the CDR3 is TGTGCCAGTAAGCCCACCCGGGGGCATAACTATGGCTACACCTTC.

The chain couples TRBV6-4 to TRBJ2-2, with a tentative D call TRBD2 (6 bases). From germline, CDR1 is MRHNA and CDR2 SNTAGT. V lost 4 bases to trimming and J lost 3 bases, with 18 bases between them. The CDR3 extends over 17 amino acids. CDR3: CASSVYCGNLDTGELFF. In DNA, the CDR3 is TGTGCCAGCAGTGTATATTGCGGGAACTTGGACACCGGGGAGCTGTTTTTT.